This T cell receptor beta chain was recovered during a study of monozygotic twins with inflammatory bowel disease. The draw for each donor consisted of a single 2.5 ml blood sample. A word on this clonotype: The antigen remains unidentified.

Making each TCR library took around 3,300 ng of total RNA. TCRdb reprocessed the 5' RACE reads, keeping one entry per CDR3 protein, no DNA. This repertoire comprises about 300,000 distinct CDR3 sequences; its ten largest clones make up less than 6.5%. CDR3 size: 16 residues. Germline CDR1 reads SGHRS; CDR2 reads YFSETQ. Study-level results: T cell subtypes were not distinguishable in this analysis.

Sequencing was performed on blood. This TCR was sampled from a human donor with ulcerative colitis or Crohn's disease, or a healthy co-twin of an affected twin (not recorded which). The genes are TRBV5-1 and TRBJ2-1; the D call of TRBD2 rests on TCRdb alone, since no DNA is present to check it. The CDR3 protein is CASSAAGLATTNEQFF.